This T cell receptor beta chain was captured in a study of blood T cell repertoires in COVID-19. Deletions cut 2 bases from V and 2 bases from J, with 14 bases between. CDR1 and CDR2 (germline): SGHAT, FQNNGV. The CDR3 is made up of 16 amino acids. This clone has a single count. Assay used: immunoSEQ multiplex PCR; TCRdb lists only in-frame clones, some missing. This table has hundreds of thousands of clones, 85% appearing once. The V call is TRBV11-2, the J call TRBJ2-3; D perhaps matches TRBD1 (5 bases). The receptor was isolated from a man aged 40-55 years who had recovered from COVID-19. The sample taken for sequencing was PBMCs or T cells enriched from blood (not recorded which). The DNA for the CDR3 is TGTGCCAGCAGCTTAAGGGGTGACGGACCCACAGATACGCAGTATTTT. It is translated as CASSLRGDGPTDTQYF.